These 20 T cell receptor beta chains came from one sample sequenced in a study of T cell repertoires in cytomegalovirus infection. Their antigens are not known. MiXCR, run by TCRdb on the reads, gives a single entry per CDR3 protein. The sample consists of about 830,000 distinct CDR3 sequences, less than 35% of them appearing once. This specimen was cultured CD8+ T cells from PBMCs, taken from culture after CMV antigen stimulation. These receptors all come from a human donor in good health (CMV status not recorded). Some clones in this sample may be carry-over from other donors' samples.

V is TRBV27 and J is TRBJ2-4; possible D gene TRBD2, 6 bases. CDR1 and CDR2 from the germline V gene are MNHEY and SMNVEV (reference sequence). The CDR3 extends over 14 amino acids. Trimming took off 1 base at V and 9 bases at J, with 13 bases between the two ends. Here the CDR3 reads CASSLWGEVGIQYF. The CDR3 bases are TGTGCCAGCAGTTTATGGGGGGAGGTGGGCATTCAGTACTTC.

A note on this clonotype: A much more abundant neighbour one base away suggests this may be a read error. This chain joins TRBV6-2 or TRBV6-3 and TRBJ2-7; D gene ambiguous. The CDR3 totals 12 residues. From germline, CDR1 is MNHEY and CDR2 SVGEGT. With 0 bases removed from V and 5 bases from J, the gap between germline ends came to 5 bases. In nucleotides, the CDR3 is TGTGCCAGCAGTTACTCGGACCACGAGCAGTACTTC. Amino acids: CASSYSDHEQYF.

This clonotype was seen only a few times. The rearrangement uses TRBV7-6 and TRBJ1-1; D gene ambiguous. With 5 bases removed from V and 3 bases from J, the gap between germline ends came to 13 bases. Germline CDR1 reads SGHVS; CDR2 reads FNYEAQ. This CDR3 contains 14 residues. The CDR3, as DNA: TGTGCCAGCAGCGTGCGGATGGGTGACACTGAAGCTTTCTTT. It is translated as CASSVRMGDTEAFF.

This clonotype showed up many times. The V gene is TRBV12-3 or TRBV12-4, the J gene TRBJ1-2, with a tentative D call TRBD1 (6 bases). With 3 bases removed from V and 3 bases from J, the gap between germline ends came to 11 bases. CDR3 size: 14 residues. CDR3 loop: CASSLGGADYGYTF. CDR3 DNA sequence: TGTGCCAGCAGTTTGGGGGGGGCCGACTATGGCTACACCTTC.

In this sample, this clonotype turned up a few times. This chain uses TRBV7-9 with TRBJ1-1, with D maybe TRBD1 (5 bases). The CDR3 is made up of 14 amino acids. The V end lost 8 bases, the J end lost 3 bases, and 16 bases lay between the germline ends. The germline gives CDR1 SEHNR, CDR2 FQNEAQ (reference sequence). CDR3 residues: CASLGGRQYTEAFF. DNA of the CDR3: TGTGCCAGCTTAGGAGGACGACAGTACACTGAAGCTTTCTTT.

This chain joins TRBV6-1 and TRBJ1-1; 7 nucleotides align to TRBD1. The germline gives CDR1 MNHNS, CDR2 SASEGT. The CDR3 loop spans 16 amino acids. V trimming: 6 bases; J trimming: 6 bases; junction bases outside the gene matches: 16. CDR3 DNA: TGTGCCAGCAGCCCACAACAGGGGTATCGAGAGGCTGAAGCTTTCTTT. The encoded protein is CASSPQQGYREAEAFF.

The V gene is TRBV7-2, the J gene TRBJ2-7; TRBD2 is a possible D gene (5 bases). The CDR3 loop spans 13 amino acids. CDR1 and CDR2 (germline): SGHTA, FQGNSA. V was clipped by 3 bases and J by 5 bases, with 11 bases between them. DNA for the CDR3: TGTGCCAGCAGCTTTCGGTCCGGGGACGAGCAGTACGTC. Translated, it gives CASSFRSGDEQYV.

J is TRBJ1-1 and V is TRBV29-1, with D possibly being TRBD1 (6 bases). This CDR3 contains 15 residues. Germline V lookup: CDR1 SQVTM, CDR2 ANQGSEA. V was shortened by 5 bases and J by 4 bases, with 20 bases between the two germline ends. CDR3 protein: CSVPDGGQGITEAFF. The CDR3 coding sequence is TGCAGCGTTCCTGATGGGGGGCAGGGGATCACTGAAGCTTTCTTT.

A word on this clonotype: A junction end diverges from the germline sequence, so it may reflect a read error. The chain combines TRBV6-2 or TRBV6-3 with TRBJ2-1, with D perhaps assigned TRBD1 or TRBD2 (5 bases each). The CDR3 contains 14 residues. Germline V gene lookup returns CDR1 MNHEY and CDR2 SVGEGT. CDR3 residues: CASSYEGSWNEKFF. The CDR3 bases are TGTGCCAGCAGTTACGAGGGGTCGTGGAATGAGAAGTTCTTC.

This clonotype has only a few counts. The gene calls are TRBV7-6 and TRBJ2-1, with D tentatively TRBD1 or TRBD2 (5 bases each). Germline V gene sequence: CDR1 SGHVS, CDR2 FNYEAQ. The V and J ends lost 5 bases and 10 bases respectively, with 15 bases between them. This CDR3 region has 13 residues. CDR3: CASSPVPGPEQFF. CDR3 nucleotides: TGTGCCAGCAGCCCCGTCCCGGGGCCAGAGCAGTTCTTC.

This clonotype was detected ten times or more. The J gene is TRBJ1-2, the V gene TRBV28; 12 nucleotides match TRBD1. CDR1 is MDHEN and CDR2 is SYDVKM in the germline V gene. Losses at the gene ends were 4 bases for V and 8 bases for J; bases not matched to a gene: 8. CDR3 length: 15 residues. The CDR3 DNA reads as TGTGCCAGCAGTTCCTCGGGACAGGGGGCTGGAGGCTACACCTTC. Its translation: CASSSSGQGAGGYTF.

V usage is TRBV7-9 and J usage is TRBJ1-4; D is unclear. This CDR3 contains 15 residues. V was clipped by 5 bases and J by 5 bases, with 15 bases between them. Germline V gene lookup returns CDR1 SEHNR and CDR2 FQNEAQ (reference sequence). CDR3 residues: CASSTSSTTNEKLFF. The CDR3 DNA sequence: TGTGCCAGCAGCACGAGTAGTACGACCAATGAAAAACTGTTTTTT.

At least ten counts were recorded for this clonotype. This sequence joins TRBV12-3 or TRBV12-4 and TRBJ1-2; 8 bases match TRBD1. J gave up 8 bases and V 7 bases, and 6 bases lay outside the gene matches. This CDR3 has 12 amino acids. CDR3 coding DNA: TGTGCCAGCAATCCAGGGGGCGCGGGCTACACCTTC. Its translation: CASNPGGAGYTF.

The V and J genes are TRBV10-3 and TRBJ2-2; 8 bases map to TRBD1. This CDR3 contains 17 residues. CDR1 and CDR2 (germline): ENHRY, SYGVKD. Losses at the gene ends were 11 bases for V and 1 base for J; bases not matched to a gene: 15. Here the CDR3 reads CAVLQVPGQGNTGELFF. In nucleotides, the CDR3 is TGTGCCGTCTTACAAGTACCCGGACAGGGGAACACCGGGGAGCTGTTTTTT.

Points on this clonotype: A much larger clone lies one base from this, so it may be a read error. This chain links TRBV7-8 with TRBJ1-4; 8 positions agree with TRBD1. V trimming: 5 bases; J trimming: 4 bases; junction bases outside the gene matches: 9. The CDR3 has 16 residues. Germline CDR1 SGHVS, CDR2 FQNEAQ. The CDR3 bases are TGTGCCAGCAGCCTTAGCGGGACAGGTCTTAATGAAAAACTGTTTTTT. This codes for CASSLSGTGLNEKLFF.

In this sample, this clonotype turned up a few times. The chain uses TRBV12-3 or TRBV12-4 and TRBJ1-2; D is undetermined. V lost 4 bases and J 3 bases, leaving 12 bases between the germline ends. This CDR3 spans 14 amino acids. CDR3 sequence: CASSSSDTYYGYTF. As DNA, the CDR3 is TGTGCCAGCAGTTCCTCCGACACCTACTATGGCTACACCTTC.

This clonotype was counted between two and nine times. The chain employs TRBV4-1 and TRBJ2-1; perhaps TRBD2 as D (5 bases). CDR1 is MGHRA, CDR2 YSYEKL, per germline. The CDR3 extends over 13 amino acids. Between the trimmed V and J ends, which lost 3 bases and 7 bases, there was a span of 10 bases. This CDR3 is CASSQKTGNEQFF. The CDR3 DNA reads as TGCGCCAGCAGCCAGAAGACGGGGAATGAGCAGTTCTTC.

The CDR3 is CASSRGSRTEAFF. The CDR3 DNA reads as TGTGCCAGCAGCCGAGGTTCCCGGACTGAAGCTTTCTTT. This sequence joins TRBV11-1 and TRBJ1-1; unclear D gene. Between the trimmed V and J ends, which lost 5 bases and 5 bases, there was a span of 12 bases. CDR3 length: 13 residues. Germline V gene data show CDR1 as SGHAT and CDR2 as FQDESV (reference sequence).

The chain uses TRBV4-2 and TRBJ2-3, with TRBD2 matching over 11 bases. The CDR3 has 16 residues. CDR1 and CDR2 (germline): LGHNA, YNFKEQ. V gave up 5 bases and J gave up 2 bases; unmatched junction bases: 6. This CDR3 is CASSSQTSGNTDTQYF. Here the CDR3 DNA reads TGTGCCAGCAGCTCCCAGACTAGCGGGAACACAGATACGCAGTATTTT.

The rearrangement joins TRBV4-1 to TRBJ1-5, with unresolved D. The CDR3 spans 15 residues. CDR1 and CDR2 (germline): MGHRA, YSYEKL. Deletions cut 1 base from V and 3 bases from J, with 10 bases between. The CDR3 nucleotides are TGCGCCAGCAGCCAAGGGGGAGGCTACAATCAGCCCCAGCATTTT. It is translated as CASSQGGGYNQPQHF.